Given below is one T cell receptor (beta chain) in context. Data came from immunoSEQ multiplex PCR; TCRdb stores just in-frame clones and leaves some out. The repertoire holds about 87,000 clones, with 89% as singletons. CDR3 length equals 18 residues. V was clipped by 2 bases and J by 8 bases, with 24 bases between them. Time point in this sample: pretreatment peripheral blood. The data are from a study of PD-L1 blockade in urothelial cancer. Across the study: At some point between 2013 and 2015, patients got going on atezolizumab, taking 1,200 mg intravenously every 3 weeks. Bladder-origin urothelial cancer in males covered twenty-five of 29 patients. Investigators checked blood 3 weeks (second dose) and 6 weeks after treatment start.

V gene TRBV6-7 combines with J gene TRBJ1-4, with D perhaps TRBD1 (5 bases). TRBV6-7 is designated an ORF whose function remains uncertain. The origin of this receptor is a woman aged 80 or older with urothelial cancer. The sequenced sample was PBMCs, obtained around atezolizumab (anti-PD-L1) treatment. CDR3 in amino acids: CASSYRNINGGEGEKLFF. The CDR3 nucleotides are TGTGCCAGCAGTTACCGGAATATCAATGGGGGGGAGGGCGAAAAACTGTTTTTT.